This T cell receptor (beta chain) was sequenced in a study of radiotherapy plus CTLA-4 blockade in lung cancer. Study-level results: An expansion of tumor-derived TCR clones occurred in blood after radiotherapy plus ipilimumab.

CDR3 length equals 14 residues. TCRdb keeps only in-frame clones here, not all; method: immunoSEQ multiplex PCR. Among about 66,000 clones listed, about 85% were seen once. Concerning this clone: The antigen is unknown.

V gene TRBV21-1 combines with J gene TRBJ1-5; the DNA was not compared with TRBD1, the D call given in the table. TRBV21-1 is a listed pseudogene. This clonotype was sampled from a human donor with non-small cell lung cancer who had a partial response to radiotherapy plus ipilimumab. Specimen: peripheral blood, collected from a patient treated with radiotherapy plus ipilimumab. Here the CDR3 DNA reads TGTGCCAGCCCGAGTACCTCAGGGTATCAGCCCCAGCATTTT. It encodes CASPSTSGYQPQHF.